There are a few counts of the clone carrying this TCR beta chain. No antigen is known for it. The data originate from a study of T cell responses to AZD1222 COVID-19 vaccine. Profiling relied on immunoSEQ multiplex PCR, and the TCRdb table lists in-frame clones only, not all of them. The profile shows 140,000 to 150,000 clones, around 90% of them singletons. Study-wide results and limits: Spike was spanned by vaccine-associated CD4 TCRs, with dominance at 160-218 and 743-854. Repertoire sampling was restricted to post-peak T cell response timepoints.

Germline V gives CDR1 SNHLY, CDR2 FYNNEI. With 6 bases clipped from V and 2 bases from J, the junction kept 8 bases outside the gene matches. This CDR3 region has 15 residues. The chain combines TRBV2 with TRBJ2-7, with TRBD1 identical over 9 bases. The source material was peripheral blood, sampled 28 days after the second AZD1222 dose. This receptor was identified in an adult who received the AZD1222 COVID-19 vaccine. CDR3 sequence reads: CASSQLGQGPYEQYF. CDR3 DNA sequence: TGTGCCAGCAGCCAATTGGGACAGGGTCCCTACGAGCAGTACTTC. Variable domain in full (rest from reference TRBV2 and TRBJ2-7): EPEVTQTPSHQVTQMGQEVILRCVPISNHLYFYWYRQILGQKVEFLVSFYNNEISEKSEIFDDQFSVERPDGSNFTLKIRSTKLEDSAMYFCASSQLGQGPYEQYFGPGTRLTVT.